What follows describes a single T cell receptor beta chain. The data belong to a study of OX40 agonist ivuxolimab in advanced cancers. Study context: Every 2 weeks, patients received ivuxolimab intravenously, dosed at 0.01 to 10 mg/kg.

Germline CDR1 is MGHRA and CDR2 is YSYEKL. The CDR3 runs to 13 residues. V shed 3 bases and J shed 3 bases, with 6 bases lying between them. The data were produced by immunoSEQ multiplex PCR, yet TCRdb's version contains in-frame clones alone and is incomplete. The sample lists roughly 57,000 clones, 80% to 90% seen once, with 2% to 2.5% in the top ten. The clonotype was recovered from an adult with an advanced solid tumor such as melanoma, head and neck, liver or kidney cancer. This chain connects TRBV4-1 to TRBJ1-5; D gene unclear. The sequencing here drew on CD4+ or CD8+ T cells sorted from blood, taken in a trial of the OX40 agonist ivuxolimab. The chain's CDR3 is CASSQAYNQPQHF. The DNA for the CDR3 is TGCGCCAGCAGCCAGGCTTACAATCAGCCCCAGCATTTT.